This TCR beta chain was documented in a study of low-dose radiotherapy and immunotherapy resistance in tumors (dated by TCRdb to between 2021 and 2022). Regarding the study in general: Patients in Cohort 1 were given 0.5 Gy per fraction every 2 weeks, and the prescribed total PTV dose was 6.5 Gy. For Cohort 2, the dose was 1 Gy per fraction given every two weeks, adding up to 13 Gy in total across 26 weeks. Patients were given nivolumab as a 240 mg flat dose every two weeks and ipilimumab at 1 mg/kg every six weeks, with both drugs delivered intravenously. Intravenous cyclophosphamide at 200 mg/m2 was administered every two weeks, one day ahead of each radiation and immunotherapy administration. Patients took aspirin 300 mg orally once daily for four cycles, starting on cycle 1 day 1. The trial did not randomize participants into treatment groups. The translational analysis covered eight patients: three from the first dose cohort and the first five from the second dose cohort.

The time point label here, explained by the study, means: after trial treatment. In light of the paper, this sample's treatment or condition label describes: LDRT plus nivolumab, ipilimumab, low-dose cyclophosphamide and aspirin (RACIN trial). Donors were enrolled in RACIN, a single-arm phase I dose-escalation trial combining nivolumab, ipilimumab, aspirin, low-dose cyclophosphamide and low-dose radiotherapy. To be eligible, a patient needed to have an advanced solid tumor that was TIL-negative. The instrument was an Illumina HiSeq 2500. Superscript III and a set of TRAV- and TRBV-specific primers were used to synthesize first-strand cDNA, so that both TCRalpha and TCRbeta chains were covered. TCRs were amplified with Phusion for roughly 20 PCR cycles using a constant-region primer together with the adapter attached to the V primers. Amplification of the isolated mRNA was done with the MessageAmp II aRNA Amplification Kit, which involved a roughly 15-hour in vitro transcription at 37 degrees C. mRNA for TCR sequencing was isolated with the Dynabeads mRNA DIRECT Purification Kit. Indexed Illumina adapters were added in a second Phusion PCR of approximately 25 cycles, after which AMPure XP beads were used to purify the products. The paper's processing steps were these. Custom Perl scripts pooled TCR sequences encoding the same protein, removed out-of-frame sequences and computed each clonotype's abundance. The analysis excluded TCR sequences that were supported by just one read. Shannon entropy, Gini index, clonality, richness, and the frequency of TCRs shared between repertoires were included as repertoire metrics. In-frame beta chains were kept once TCRdb had trimmed the public reads at Q25 with fastp and called clones with MiXCR. When rows share a CDR3 protein, they turn into one entry using the most common DNA and genes. TCRdb, not the authors, supplied the V and J calls. Counted in this sample were roughly 100,000 distinct CDR3 sequences; less than 25% of them appeared once. The top ten constitute about 4% of the sample.

In this sample, this clonotype turned up many times. Its binding antigen is unknown. Base quality data are lacking; no much larger clone is found one base away. V drops 0 bases and J drops 8 bases, leaving 7 bases in between. The CDR3 runs 13 amino acids, cysteine and phenylalanine included. Only the CDR3 part of the read is kept: 39 bases, read in frame from the first base. The germline V gene gives CDR1 as SGHTA and CDR2 as FQGNSA. The chain is assembled from TRBV7-2 and TRBJ1-4; no D segment can be confidently identified. The receptor comes from a male donor with prostate cancer. This sample comprised PBMCs, obtained after low-dose radiotherapy plus immunotherapy. The CDR3 in this case is CASSLARQEKLFF. The DNA sequence is TGTGCCAGCAGCTTAGCGAGGCAGGAAAAACTGTTTTTT.